The rows below give T cell receptor beta chains drawn from one sample of a study of hypomethylating agent response in myelodysplastic syndrome. Assay used: immunoSEQ multiplex PCR; TCRdb lists only in-frame clones, some missing. This sample has 6,000 or so clones, with around four fifths found just once. This sample comprised bone marrow, obtained before or after starting hypomethylating agent treatment for myelodysplastic syndrome (not recorded which). The receptor source for this set is a human donor with myelodysplastic syndrome. CDR3s include the opening cysteine and the closing phenylalanine or tryptophan. Each record gives: J gene, V gene, CDR3 protein.

j_call: TRBJ1-1
v_call: TRBV10-3
cdr3_aa: CAISESGARDTEAFF

j_call: TRBJ1-1
v_call: TRBV15
cdr3_aa: CATSRGQMNTEAFF

j_call: TRBJ2-3
v_call: TRBV7-2
cdr3_aa: CASSPRQGWTDTQYF

j_call: TRBJ2-1
v_call: TRBV9
cdr3_aa: CASSYGAGGSYNEQFF

j_call: TRBJ2-4
v_call: TRBV19
cdr3_aa: CASTPEGKNIQYF

j_call: TRBJ2-1
v_call: TRBV12-5
cdr3_aa: CASGLYSGGESRNNEQFF

j_call: TRBJ1-2
v_call: TRBV14
cdr3_aa: CASSLSGGRGYTF

j_call: TRBJ1-2
v_call: TRBV4-2
cdr3_aa: CASSQRVNYGYTF

j_call: TRBJ2-3
v_call: TRBV6-1
cdr3_aa: CASTLGLAVDTQYF

j_call: TRBJ2-3
v_call: TRBV27
cdr3_aa: CASSNEGVRGDTQYF

j_call: TRBJ1-1
v_call: TRBV2
cdr3_aa: CASRGIGITEAFF

j_call: TRBJ2-3
v_call: TRBV6-5
cdr3_aa: CASRDRWDTDTQYF

j_call: TRBJ2-4
v_call: TRBV11-3
cdr3_aa: CASSLNRGEAKNIQYF

j_call: TRBJ2-7
v_call: TRBV6-6
cdr3_aa: CASSQGQGVEQYF

j_call: TRBJ2-5
v_call: TRBV19
cdr3_aa: CASSGGETQYF

j_call: TRBJ1-6
v_call: TRBV19
cdr3_aa: CASSIVHGSGDSPLHF

j_call: TRBJ1-1
v_call: TRBV19
cdr3_aa: CASSIVGTGNTEAFF

j_call: TRBJ1-1
v_call: TRBV5-1
cdr3_aa: CASSALGTATLNTEAFF

j_call: TRBJ2-1
v_call: TRBV9
cdr3_aa: CASSVGGFDYNEQFF

j_call: TRBJ2-1
v_call: TRBV10-3
cdr3_aa: CAILASGGPGSGEQFF

j_call: TRBJ2-1
v_call: TRBV5-1
cdr3_aa: CASSLTSVKNEQFF

j_call: TRBJ2-2
v_call: TRBV19
cdr3_aa: CASTPTGETGELFF

j_call: TRBJ2-2
v_call: TRBV9
cdr3_aa: CASSAWTSGPNTGELFF

j_call: TRBJ2-7
v_call: TRBV7-3
cdr3_aa: CASSLAGGFPYEQYF

j_call: TRBJ1-1
v_call: TRBV9
cdr3_aa: CASSVQGMNTEAFF

j_call: TRBJ1-2
v_call: TRBV7-2
cdr3_aa: CASSFDRGPRSGYTF

j_call: TRBJ1-5
v_call: TRBV19
cdr3_aa: CASSIRTEDQPQHF

j_call: TRBJ1-2
v_call: TRBV11-2
cdr3_aa: CASSLADGYGYTF

j_call: TRBJ1-1
v_call: TRBV7-9
cdr3_aa: CASSLGRWNTEAFF

j_call: TRBJ2-2
v_call: TRBV7-2
cdr3_aa: CASSLEGFGELFF

j_call: TRBJ2-2
v_call: TRBV9
cdr3_aa: CASSDTGGITGGELFF

j_call: TRBJ2-4
v_call: TRBV27
cdr3_aa: CASSLKDPFQYF

j_call: TRBJ1-5
v_call: TRBV6-1
cdr3_aa: CASRGGAVNQPQHF

j_call: TRBJ1-1
v_call: TRBV6-1
cdr3_aa: CASRKDRNTEAFF

j_call: TRBJ2-1
v_call: TRBV7-3
cdr3_aa: CASSPDRGSNEQFF

j_call: TRBJ1-1
v_call: TRBV25-1
cdr3_aa: CASSEGWSSNTEAFF

j_call: TRBJ1-1
v_call: TRBV18
cdr3_aa: CASSPRGALANTEAFF

j_call: TRBJ2-1
v_call: TRBV9
cdr3_aa: CASSPLGGTGSYNEQFF

j_call: TRBJ2-6
v_call: TRBV30
cdr3_aa: CAWRQTSGANVLTF

j_call: TRBJ2-1
v_call: TRBV5-1
cdr3_aa: CASSLDRSGSSYNEQFF

j_call: TRBJ1-2
v_call: TRBV30
cdr3_aa: CAWRNLWNQHYGYTF

j_call: TRBJ1-4
v_call: TRBV19
cdr3_aa: CASSIPGRSNEKLFF

j_call: TRBJ2-1
v_call: TRBV5-1
cdr3_aa: CASSLAGSEQFF